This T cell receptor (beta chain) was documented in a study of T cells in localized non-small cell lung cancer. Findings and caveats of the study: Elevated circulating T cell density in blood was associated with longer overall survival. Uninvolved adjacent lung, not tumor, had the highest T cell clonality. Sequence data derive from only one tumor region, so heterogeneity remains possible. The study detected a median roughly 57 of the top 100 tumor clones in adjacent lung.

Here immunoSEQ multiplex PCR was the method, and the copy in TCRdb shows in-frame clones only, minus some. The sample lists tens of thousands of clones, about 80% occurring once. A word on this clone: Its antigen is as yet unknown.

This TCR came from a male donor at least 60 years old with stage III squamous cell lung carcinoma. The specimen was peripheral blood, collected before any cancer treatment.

The CDR3 loop reads CATSRGGGEQFF. CDR3 nucleotides: TGTGCCACCAGCAGAGGAGGCGGAGAGCAGTTCTTC. V and J are TRBV15 and TRBJ2-1; D ambiguous. V gave up 1 base and J gave up 10 bases, with 8 bases separating them. This CDR3 comprises 12 residues. Germline V lookup: CDR1 LNHNV, CDR2 YYDKDF (reference sequence).